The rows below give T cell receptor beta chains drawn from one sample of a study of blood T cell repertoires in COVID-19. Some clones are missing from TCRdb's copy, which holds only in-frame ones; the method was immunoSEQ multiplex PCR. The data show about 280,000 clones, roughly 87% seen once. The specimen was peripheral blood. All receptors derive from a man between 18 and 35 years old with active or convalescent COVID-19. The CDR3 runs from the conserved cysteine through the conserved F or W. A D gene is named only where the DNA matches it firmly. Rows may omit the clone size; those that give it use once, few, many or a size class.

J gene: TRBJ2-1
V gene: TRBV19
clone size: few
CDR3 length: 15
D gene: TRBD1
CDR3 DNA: TGTGCCAGTAGTATAGGGACAGGGGGCTGGAATGAGCAGTTCTTC
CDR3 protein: CASSIGTGGWNEQFF

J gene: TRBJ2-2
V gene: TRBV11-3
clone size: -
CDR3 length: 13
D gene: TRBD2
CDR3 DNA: TGTGCCAGCAGCCCCCAACTAGCGGGGGAGCTGTTTTTT
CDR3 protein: CASSPQLAGELFF

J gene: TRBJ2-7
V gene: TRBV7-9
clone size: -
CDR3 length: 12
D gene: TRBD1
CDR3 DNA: TGTGCCAGCACCCGGGACAGGCGCGAGCAGTACTTC
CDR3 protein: CASTRDRREQYF

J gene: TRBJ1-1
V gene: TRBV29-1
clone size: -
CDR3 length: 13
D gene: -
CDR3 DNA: TGCAGCGTGTCCCCCAGGGCGGAAACTGAAGCTTTCTTT
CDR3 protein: CSVSPRAETEAFF

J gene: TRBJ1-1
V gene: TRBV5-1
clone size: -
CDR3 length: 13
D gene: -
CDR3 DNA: TGCGCCAGCAGCTTGGGACGGGACACTGAAGCTTTCTTT
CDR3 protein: CASSLGRDTEAFF

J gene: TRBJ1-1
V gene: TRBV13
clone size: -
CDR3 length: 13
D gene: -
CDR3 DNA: TGTGCCAGCAGCATGAGTGGCGGCGCTGAAGCTTTCTTT
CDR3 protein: CASSMSGGAEAFF

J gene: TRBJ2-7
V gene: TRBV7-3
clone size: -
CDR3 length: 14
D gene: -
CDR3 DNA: TGTGCCAGCAGCTTAAGGGCCGATTCCTACGAGCAGTACTTC
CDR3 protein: CASSLRADSYEQYF

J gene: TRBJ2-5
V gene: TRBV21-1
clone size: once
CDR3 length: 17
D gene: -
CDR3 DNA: TGTGCCAGCAGCAAATTAAAATTCGACAGACACCAAGAGACCCAGTACTTC
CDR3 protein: CASSKLKFDRHQETQYF

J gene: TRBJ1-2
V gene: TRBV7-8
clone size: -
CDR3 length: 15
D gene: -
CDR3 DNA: TGTGCCAGCAGCCCGCGGGACGGGCCCCTCTATGGCTACACCTTC
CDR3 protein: CASSPRDGPLYGYTF

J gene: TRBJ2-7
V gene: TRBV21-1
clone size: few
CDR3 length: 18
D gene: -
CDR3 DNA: TGTGCCAGCAGCAAAGCGCTTCTCAGGACACGAATCCTCTACGAGCAGTACTTC
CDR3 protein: CASSKALLRTRILYEQYF

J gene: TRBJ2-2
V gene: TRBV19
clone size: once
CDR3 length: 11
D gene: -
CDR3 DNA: TGTGCCAGTAGTATCGGGGGGGAGCTGTTTTTT
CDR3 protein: CASSIGGELFF

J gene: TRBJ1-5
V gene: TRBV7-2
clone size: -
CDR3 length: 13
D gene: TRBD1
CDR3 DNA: TGTGCCAGCACCGGACAGGTGGGCCAGCCCCAGCATTTT
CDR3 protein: CASTGQVGQPQHF

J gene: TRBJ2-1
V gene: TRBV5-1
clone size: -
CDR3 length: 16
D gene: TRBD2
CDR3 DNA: TGCGCCAGCGGGGGACTAGCGGGGAGCTCCTACAATGAGCAGTTCTTC
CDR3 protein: CASGGLAGSSYNEQFF

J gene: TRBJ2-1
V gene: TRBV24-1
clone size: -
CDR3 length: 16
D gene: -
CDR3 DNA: TGTGCCACCAGTGATTCTCAGGGGCGGTTTTCCAATGAGCAGTTCTTC
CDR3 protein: CATSDSQGRFSNEQFF

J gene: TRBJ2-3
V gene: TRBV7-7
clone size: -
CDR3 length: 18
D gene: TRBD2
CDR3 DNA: TGTGCCAGCAGCTTAGCGTCGGGCGGGCGGGGGAGCACAGATACGCAGTATTTT
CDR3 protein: CASSLASGGRGSTDTQYF

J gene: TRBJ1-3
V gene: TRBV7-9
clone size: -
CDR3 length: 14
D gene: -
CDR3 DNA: TGTGCCAGCAGCTTATCGACAGGTTTAAACACCATATATTTT
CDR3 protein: CASSLSTGLNTIYF

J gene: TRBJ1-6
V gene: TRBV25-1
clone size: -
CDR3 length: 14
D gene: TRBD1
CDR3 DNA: TGTGCCACCGGGGGGGGGACAGCCAATTCACCCCTCCACTTT
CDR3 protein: CATGGGTANSPLHF

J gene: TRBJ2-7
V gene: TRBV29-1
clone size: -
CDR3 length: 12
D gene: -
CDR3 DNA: TGCAGCGTTGAACGGTTCGATTACGAGCAGTACTTC
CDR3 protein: CSVERFDYEQYF

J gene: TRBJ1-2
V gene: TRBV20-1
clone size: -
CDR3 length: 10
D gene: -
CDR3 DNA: TGCAGTGCTAGAGGGGCCACGAACACCTTC
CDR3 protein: CSARGATNTF

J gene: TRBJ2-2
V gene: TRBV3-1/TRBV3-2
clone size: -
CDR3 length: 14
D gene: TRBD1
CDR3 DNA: TGTGCCAGCAGCCCAACAGGGACAGGGGGCCTGCTGTTTTTT
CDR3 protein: CASSPTGTGGLLFF

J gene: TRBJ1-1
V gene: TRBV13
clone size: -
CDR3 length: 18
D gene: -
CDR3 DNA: TGTGCCAGCAGCTCAACAAAGACTACGGACAGTTCGAACACTGAAGCTTTCTTT
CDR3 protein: CASSSTKTTDSSNTEAFF

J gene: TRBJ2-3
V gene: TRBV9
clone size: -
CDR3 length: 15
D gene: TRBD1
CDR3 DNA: TGTGCCAGCAGCGCACAGGGGGCGGTCACAGATACGCAGTATTTT
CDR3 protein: CASSAQGAVTDTQYF

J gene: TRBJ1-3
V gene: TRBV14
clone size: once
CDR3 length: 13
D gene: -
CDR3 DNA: TGTGCCAGCAGCCATTGGAGAGTGGACACCATATATTTT
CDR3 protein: CASSHWRVDTIYF

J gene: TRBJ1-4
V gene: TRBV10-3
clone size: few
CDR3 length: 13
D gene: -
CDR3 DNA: TGTGCCATCAGTGAGACCGGTAATGAAAAACTGTTTTTT
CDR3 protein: CAISETGNEKLFF

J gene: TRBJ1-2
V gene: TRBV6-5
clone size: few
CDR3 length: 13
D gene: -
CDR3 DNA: TGTGCCAGCATTCTCGACTCTAACTATGGCTACACCTTC
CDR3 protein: CASILDSNYGYTF

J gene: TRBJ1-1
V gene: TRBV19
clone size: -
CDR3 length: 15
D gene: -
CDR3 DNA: TGTGCCAGTAGTAAATCGGACACCTCCTACACTGAAGCTTTCTTT
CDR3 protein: CASSKSDTSYTEAFF

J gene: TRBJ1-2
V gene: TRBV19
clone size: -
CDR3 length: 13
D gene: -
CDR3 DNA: TGTGCCAGTACCCTAACAGAGGGCTATGGCTACACCTTC
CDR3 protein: CASTLTEGYGYTF

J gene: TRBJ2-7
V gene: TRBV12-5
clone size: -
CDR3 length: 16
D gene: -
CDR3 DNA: TGTGCTAGTGGTTTGTTCGTTTGGCCAGGGGCATACGAGCAGTACTTC
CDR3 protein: CASGLFVWPGAYEQYF

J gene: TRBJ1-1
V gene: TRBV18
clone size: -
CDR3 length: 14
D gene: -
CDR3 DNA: TGTGCCAGCTCCCAAGGACAAAAGGGCACTGAAGCTTTCTTT
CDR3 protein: CASSQGQKGTEAFF

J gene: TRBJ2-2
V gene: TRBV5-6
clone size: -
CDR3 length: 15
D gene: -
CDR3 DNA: TGTGCCAGCAGCCACACTACTAGTTGGATCGGGGAGCTGTTTTTT
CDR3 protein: CASSHTTSWIGELFF

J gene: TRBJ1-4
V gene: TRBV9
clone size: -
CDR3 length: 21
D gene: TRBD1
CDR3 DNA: TGTGCCAGCAGCGCGACCGCCGACCCTGGGACAGGGGGACCAACTAATGAAAAACTGTTTTTT
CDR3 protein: CASSATADPGTGGPTNEKLFF

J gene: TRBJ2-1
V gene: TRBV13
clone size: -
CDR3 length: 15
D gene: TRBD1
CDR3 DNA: TGTGCCAGCAGCTTGCCTTCAGGGGGCTCAAATGAGCAGTTCTTC
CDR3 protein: CASSLPSGGSNEQFF

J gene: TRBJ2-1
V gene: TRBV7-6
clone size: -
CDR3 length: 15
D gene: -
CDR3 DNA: TGTGCCAGCAGCCGACAATCCAGGGGCGACAATGAGCAGTTCTTC
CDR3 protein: CASSRQSRGDNEQFF